The 29 T cell receptor beta chains below all came from one sample that was sequenced in a study of beta chain features in type 1 diabetes. Their target antigens are unknown. Expressed TCRB transcripts got sequenced, as all isolated RNA was reverse transcribed. Sequencing was performed with immunoSEQ multiplex PCR; in TCRdb, only in-frame clones are kept and a portion is missing. The profile shows 250,000 to 350,000 clones, about 15% of them singletons. Points from the study as a whole: TCRB CDR3 length was moderately but significantly reduced in all four CD4+ subsets of Type 1 diabetes patients.

Input material: naive CD4+ T cells from blood. Receptor source: a man aged 18 to 29 with type 1 diabetes.

The chain employs TRBV9 and TRBJ2-7; possibly TRBD1 for D (5 bases). In germline, CDR1 is SGDLS, CDR2 YYNGEE. The CDR3 covers 11 residues. V was shortened by 6 bases and J by 2 bases, with 6 bases between the two germline ends. CDR3 in amino acids: CASKGTYEQYF. The CDR3 DNA is TGTGCCAGCAAGGGGACCTACGAGCAGTACTTC.

The gene calls are TRBV30 and TRBJ1-2; D ambiguous. Germline CDR1 GTSNPN, CDR2 SVGIG (reference sequence). The CDR3 covers 12 residues. Trimming removed 0 bases from V and 8 bases from J, with 10 bases in between. The CDR3 region is CAWSVPRGGYTF. The CDR3 region has the DNA TGTGCCTGGAGTGTTCCCCGGGGAGGCTACACCTTC.

This clone has a handful of counts. V usage is TRBV6-5 and J usage is TRBJ2-4; 8 bases agree with TRBD2. The CDR3 is 14 amino acids. Losses at the gene ends were 6 bases for V and 5 bases for J; bases not matched to a gene: 6. Per germline, CDR1 MNHEY and CDR2 SVGAGI. CDR3 bases: TGTGCCAGCAGCGGGGGGGCATGGCAAAACATTCAGTACTTC. Amino acids: CASSGGAWQNIQYF.

V usage is TRBV18 and J usage is TRBJ2-1; D ambiguous. The CDR3 loop spans 15 amino acids. Germline V gene lookup returns CDR1 KGHSH and CDR2 LQKENI. V lost 0 bases and J 9 bases, leaving 15 bases between the germline ends. Here the CDR3 reads CASSPPNLGDREQFF. CDR3 DNA: TGTGCCAGCTCACCACCGAACCTCGGAGACCGTGAGCAGTTCTTC. Combining the CDR3 with reference TRBV18 and TRBJ2-1 gives the whole variable domain NAGVMQNPRHLVRRRGQEARLRCSPMKGHSHVYWYRQLPEEGLKFMVYLQKENIIDESGMPKERFSAEFPKEGPSILRIQQVVRGDSAAYFCASSPPNLGDREQFFGPGTRLTVL.

The gene calls are TRBV5-1 and TRBJ2-1; D possibly corresponds to TRBD2 (6 bases). The CDR3 is 13 residues long. Germline values: CDR1 SGHRS, CDR2 YFSETQ. V was shortened by 7 bases and J by 6 bases, with 14 bases between the two germline ends. DNA of the CDR3: TGCGCCAGCCGCGGGACTTCGTCCAATGAGCAGTTCTTC. As protein: CASRGTSSNEQFF.

This clone was seen only a few times. The J gene is TRBJ1-5, the V gene TRBV7-8, with 10 bases identical to TRBD1. The CDR3 extends over 15 amino acids. Germline CDR1 SGHVS, CDR2 FQNEAQ. V lost 3 bases to trimming and J lost 7 bases; unmatched junction nucleotides: 6. The CDR3 DNA reads as TGTGCCAGCAGCTTGGCCCGGACAGGGGGACAGCCCCAGCATTTT. Its translation is CASSLARTGGQPQHF.

This clone occurred a few times. The chain carries TRBV7-9 and TRBJ1-2, with 9 bases that match TRBD1. Germline CDR1 and CDR2: SEHNR and FQNEAQ (reference sequence). The CDR3 runs to 15 residues. V shed 1 base, J shed 4 bases, and the junction held 4 bases outside the gene matches. In DNA form, the CDR3 reads TGTGCCAGCAGCTTAGGGACAGGGGCGGGCTATGGCTACACCTTC. Its translation: CASSLGTGAGYGYTF.

The chain's CDR3 is CASSVEQASSYNEQFF. The CDR3 DNA sequence: TGTGCCAGCAGCGTAGAACAGGCGAGCTCCTACAATGAGCAGTTCTTC. V is TRBV9 and J is TRBJ2-1; D may be TRBD1 (5 bases). This CDR3 is 16 amino acids long. Trimming shortened V by 0 bases and J by 0 bases, and 10 bases separated the two germline ends. CDR1 is SGDLS and CDR2 is YYNGEE in the germline V gene.

V usage is TRBV11-1 and J usage is TRBJ2-2; D possibly corresponds to TRBD2 (5 bases). The CDR3 has 15 amino acids. V was clipped by 2 bases and J by 4 bases, with 11 bases between them. The germline gives CDR1 SGHAT, CDR2 FQDESV (reference sequence). CDR3 DNA sequence: TGTGCCAGCAGCTTACGGGGAGAGAGCACCGGGGAGCTGTTTTTT. The encoded protein is CASSLRGESTGELFF.

This clone occurred a few times. The rearrangement uses TRBV5-1 and TRBJ2-2, with 9 bases aligning to TRBD1. The junction had 5 bases not matched to a gene; V was cut back by 2 bases and J by 9 bases. Germline lookup yields CDR1 SGHRS and CDR2 YFSETQ. This CDR3 is 14 amino acids long. CDR3 sequence reads: CASSFDRGARELFF. CDR3 nucleotides: TGCGCCAGCAGCTTTGACAGGGGGGCCCGGGAGCTGTTTTTT.

The gene calls are TRBV15 and TRBJ2-3; the match to TRBD2 covers 8 bases. After removal of 9 bases from V and 1 base from J, the junction contained 15 bases not matched to a gene. From germline, CDR1 is LNHNV and CDR2 YYDKDF (reference sequence). The CDR3 sequence is 17 residues long. The CDR3 region has the DNA TGTGCCACAAGGGCGGGAGGCCTAGGGCGTGGCACAGATACGCAGTATTTT. Encoded protein: CATRAGGLGRGTDTQYF.

This clone was counted a few times. This chain links TRBV2 with TRBJ2-1, with 14 bases lining up with TRBD2. Losses at the gene ends were 6 bases for V and 8 bases for J; bases not matched to a gene: 3. The CDR3 runs 14 residues. Germline V CDR1 and CDR2: SNHLY, FYNNEI. In DNA form, the CDR3 reads TGTGCCAGCAGGGGACTAGCGGGAGTAGATGAGCAGTTCTTC. It is translated as CASRGLAGVDEQFF.

The chain has TRBV30 and TRBJ2-7, with 8 bases aligning to TRBD1. CDR3 length equals 12 residues. Trimming took 5 bases from V and 5 from J; bases not matched to a gene: 5. Per the germline V gene, CDR1 is GTSNPN and CDR2 is SVGIG (reference sequence). This CDR3 is CAWDRGINEQYF. The CDR3 region has the DNA TGTGCCTGGGACAGGGGTATCAACGAGCAGTACTTC.

The chain joins TRBV7-2 to TRBJ2-3, with 15 positions matching TRBD2. In germline, CDR1 is SGHTA, CDR2 FQGNSA. Trimming removed 5 bases from V and 10 bases from J; junction bases left unmatched: 13. The CDR3 loop spans 17 amino acids. Here the CDR3 DNA reads TGTGCCAGCAGCCTACCGGGACTAGCGGGGGGCCGCCTCGCGCAGTATTTT. As protein: CASSLPGLAGGRLAQYF.

This clone turned up a few times. The chain couples TRBV19 to TRBJ2-1; 8 bases align to TRBD1. From germline, CDR1 is LNHDA and CDR2 SQIVND (reference sequence). J was trimmed by 8 bases and V by 6 bases; bases with no gene match: 18. The CDR3 contains 17 residues. The CDR3 DNA follows: TGTGCCAGTAGACCGGGACAGGACCCAACCTGGAGGGATGAGCAGTTCTTC. Translation: CASRPGQDPTWRDEQFF.

The V gene is TRBV5-1, the J gene TRBJ1-3; TRBD1 agrees at 7 bases. Trimming at V came to 4 bases and at J to 0 bases, leaving 4 bases not matched to a gene. CDR1 is SGHRS and CDR2 is YFSETQ in the germline V gene. CDR3 length: 15 residues. CDR3 in amino acids: CASSAGQPSGNTIYF. The DNA for the CDR3 is TGCGCCAGCAGCGCGGGACAGCCCTCTGGAAACACCATATATTTT.

V gene TRBV5-4 combines with J gene TRBJ1-2; 10 nucleotides match TRBD1. The CDR3 is 15 amino acids. Germline values: CDR1 SGHNT, CDR2 YYREEE (reference sequence). V lost 4 bases to trimming and J lost 2 bases; unmatched junction nucleotides: 5. CDR3: CASSGGQGLNYGYTF. CDR3 nucleotide sequence: TGTGCCAGCAGCGGGGGACAGGGGCTAAACTATGGCTACACCTTC. The whole variable domain, remainder taken from reference TRBV5-4 and TRBJ1-2, is ETGVTQSPTHLIKTRGQQVTLRCSSQSGHNTVSWYQQALGQGPQFIFQYYREEENGRGNFPPRFSGLQFPNYSSELNVNALELDDSALYLCASSGGQGLNYGYTFGSGTRLTVV.

This clone was counted only a few times. The J gene is TRBJ2-1, the V gene TRBV10-3; 12 nucleotides align to TRBD1. Trimming removed 11 bases from V and 6 bases from J; junction bases left unmatched: 20. Germline values: CDR1 ENHRY, CDR2 SYGVKD. The CDR3 length is 18 residues. The CDR3 reads CASKTGTGGEPASNEQFF. The CDR3 coding sequence is TGTGCCTCCAAAACCGGGACAGGGGGCGAACCGGCTTCCAATGAGCAGTTCTTC.

This clone was detected only a few times. This chain connects TRBV29-1 to TRBJ1-4; tentative D call: TRBD1 (6 bases). Trimming cost V 7 bases and J 3 bases, with 12 bases left between them. CDR3 length: 13 residues. Germline V gene sequence: CDR1 SQVTM, CDR2 ANQGSEA. The DNA for the CDR3 is TGCAGCGCTAGGACAGCTTCTAATGAAAAACTGTTTTTT. Residues: CSARTASNEKLFF.

This chain joins TRBV9 and TRBJ1-2; D not resolved. Germline lookup yields CDR1 SGDLS and CDR2 YYNGEE. CDR3 length: 16 residues. Trimming pared 3 bases from V and 8 bases from J, leaving 23 bases between. CDR3 region: CASSANPQLMEEGYTF. The CDR3 DNA follows: TGTGCCAGCAGCGCCAACCCCCAGCTGATGGAGGAGGGCTACACCTTC.

V is TRBV28 and J is TRBJ1-5; D perhaps matches TRBD1 (5 bases). Germline loops: CDR1 MDHEN, CDR2 SYDVKM. Trimming left V 1 base short and J 4 bases short, with 11 bases between. This CDR3 is built from 15 residues. As DNA, the CDR3 is TGTGCCAGCAGTTTATCGGTGGGGCGGAATCAGCCCCAGCATTTT. Translating it yields CASSLSVGRNQPQHF.

The rearrangement links TRBV28 to TRBJ1-5, with 10 bases that match TRBD1. Trimming removed 6 bases from V and 4 bases from J; junction bases left unmatched: 12. CDR1 and CDR2 (germline): MDHEN, SYDVKM. The CDR3 has 17 amino acids. CDR3 DNA sequence: TGTGCCAGCAGCCGAAGCCGGGACAGGGGTTGGAATCAGCCCCAGCATTTT. Its translation is CASSRSRDRGWNQPQHF.

This clone has only a few counts. The germline gene is not matched at one end of the junction; a read error may be the cause. The chain links TRBV18 to TRBJ2-7; D might be TRBD2 (5 bases). Germline-derived CDR1 and CDR2 are KGHSH and LQKENI. The CDR3 is made up of 12 amino acids. In nucleotides, the CDR3 is TGTGCCAGCTCACCACTCACGGACTCAGCAGACTTC. Its protein product is CASSPLTDSADF.

This clone came up a few times. This chain links TRBV2 with TRBJ2-7; 12 bases are shared with TRBD2. The CDR3 extends over 17 amino acids. With V trimmed by 3 bases and J by 2 bases, 8 bases remained unmatched. In germline, CDR1 is SNHLY, CDR2 FYNNEI. The CDR3 protein is CASSEGSRTSGAYEQYF. The CDR3 DNA is TGTGCCAGCAGTGAGGGTTCGAGGACTAGCGGGGCCTACGAGCAGTACTTC.

This clone has a handful of counts. This rearrangement joins TRBV4-2 to TRBJ1-2, with D perhaps TRBD1 (5 bases). CDR1 and CDR2 (germline): LGHNA, YNFKEQ. The V end lost 1 base, the J end lost 2 bases, and 11 bases lay between the germline ends. The CDR3 contains 15 residues. The CDR3 sequence is CASSQGRTGNYGYTF. The CDR3, as DNA: TGTGCCAGCAGCCAAGGTCGAACAGGCAACTATGGCTACACCTTC.

This rearrangement joins TRBV18 to TRBJ1-1; D unclear. The CDR3 totals 14 residues. Germline V gives CDR1 KGHSH, CDR2 LQKENI. The V end lost 2 bases, the J end lost 1 base, and 8 bases lay between the germline ends. The CDR3 DNA sequence: TGTGCCAGCTCACCATGGGAGGAGAACACTGAAGCTTTCTTT. Translated, it gives CASSPWEENTEAFF.

In DNA, the CDR3 is TGCAGCGTCTTCACAGGGTCAACTAATGAAAAACTGTTTTTT. It specifies CSVFTGSTNEKLFF. The rearrangement joins TRBV29-1 to TRBJ1-4, with a weak D call TRBD1 (6 bases). Germline V lookup: CDR1 SQVTM, CDR2 ANQGSEA. This CDR3 contains 14 residues. With 6 bases removed from V and 0 bases from J, the gap between germline ends came to 11 bases.

The chain couples TRBV4-3 to TRBJ2-1; perhaps TRBD1 as D (6 bases). Trimming removed 0 bases at V and 8 bases at J, with 14 bases between. Germline V gene data show CDR1 as LGHNA and CDR2 as YSLEER. The CDR3 sequence is 15 residues long. CDR3 amino acids: CASSQDLNRVYEQFF. CDR3 nucleotide sequence: TGCGCCAGCAGCCAAGATCTAAACAGGGTATATGAGCAGTTCTTC.

This clone was seen a few times. The rearrangement joins TRBV9 to TRBJ2-1, with TRBD2 matching over 8 bases. This CDR3 comprises 18 residues. The trim removed 0 bases at V and 0 bases at J, leaving 8 bases unmatched. In germline, CDR1 is SGDLS, CDR2 YYNGEE. The DNA for the CDR3 is TGTGCCAGCAGCGTAGGCGCTAGCGGGTTCAGCTCCTACAATGAGCAGTTCTTC. Translating it yields CASSVGASGFSSYNEQFF.